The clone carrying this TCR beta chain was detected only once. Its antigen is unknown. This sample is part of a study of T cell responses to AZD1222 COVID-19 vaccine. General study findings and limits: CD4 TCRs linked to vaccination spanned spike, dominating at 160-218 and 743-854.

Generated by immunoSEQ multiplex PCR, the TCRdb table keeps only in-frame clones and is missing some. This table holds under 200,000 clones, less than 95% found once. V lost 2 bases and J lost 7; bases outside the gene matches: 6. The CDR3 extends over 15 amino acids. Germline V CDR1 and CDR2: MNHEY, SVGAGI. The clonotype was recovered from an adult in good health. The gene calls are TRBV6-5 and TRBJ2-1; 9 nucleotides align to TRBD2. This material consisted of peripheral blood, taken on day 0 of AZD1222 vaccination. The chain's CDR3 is CASSYGLAGVNEQFF. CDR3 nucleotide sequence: TGTGCCAGCAGTTACGGGTTAGCGGGGGTGAATGAGCAGTTCTTC.